The table lists the clone carrying this TCR beta chain with a few counts. The V and J ends lost 3 bases and 4 bases respectively, with 7 bases between them. The V gene's germline CDR1 is SGHDN and CDR2 FVKESK. The CDR3 sequence is 13 residues long. In the original analysis: Reference gene primers were amplified, and this amplification served to estimate nucleated cell counts. Some clones are missing from TCRdb's copy, which holds only in-frame ones; the method was immunoSEQ multiplex PCR. The DNA gave D and trimming, while V, J and clone size come from that table. The sample has about 440,000 clones; 70% to 90% are singletons. The data originate from a study of blood T cell repertoires in COVID-19.

The TCR was taken from a woman aged 18-30 years with acute COVID-19. The chain uses TRBV14 and TRBJ1-5; D gene unclear. The specimen sequenced was PBMCs or T cells enriched from blood (not recorded which). The CDR3 protein is CASSHGYNQPQHF. In nucleotides, the CDR3 is TGTGCCAGCAGCCACGGGTATAATCAGCCCCAGCATTTT. Full variable domain (rest looked up from reference TRBV14 and TRBJ1-5): EAGVTQFPSHSVIEKGQTVTLRCDPISGHDNLYWYRRVMGKEIKFLLHFVKESKQDESGMPNNRFLAERTGGTYSTLKVQPAELEDSGVYFCASSHGYNQPQHFGDGTRLSIL.